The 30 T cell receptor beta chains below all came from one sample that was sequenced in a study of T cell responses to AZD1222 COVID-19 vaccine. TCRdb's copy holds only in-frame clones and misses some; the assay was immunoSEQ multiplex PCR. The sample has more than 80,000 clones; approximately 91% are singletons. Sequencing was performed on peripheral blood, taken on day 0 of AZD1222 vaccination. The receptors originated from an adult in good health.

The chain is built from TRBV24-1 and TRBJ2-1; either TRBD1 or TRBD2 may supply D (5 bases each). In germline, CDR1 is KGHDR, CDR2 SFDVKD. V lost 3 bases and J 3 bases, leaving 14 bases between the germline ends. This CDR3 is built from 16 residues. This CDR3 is CATSDPEGDSYNEQFF. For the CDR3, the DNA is TGTGCCACCAGTGATCCCGAGGGAGACAGCTACAATGAGCAGTTCTTC.

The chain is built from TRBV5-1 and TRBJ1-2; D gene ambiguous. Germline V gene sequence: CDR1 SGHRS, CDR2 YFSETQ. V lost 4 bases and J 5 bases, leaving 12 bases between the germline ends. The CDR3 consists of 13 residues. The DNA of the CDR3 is TGCGCCAGCAGCCCCTTTAAGGGTTATGGCTACACCTTC. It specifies CASSPFKGYGYTF.

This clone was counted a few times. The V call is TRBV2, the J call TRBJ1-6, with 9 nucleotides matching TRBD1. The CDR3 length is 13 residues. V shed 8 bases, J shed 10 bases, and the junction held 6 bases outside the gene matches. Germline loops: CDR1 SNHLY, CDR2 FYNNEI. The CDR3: CASQRDRDSPLHF. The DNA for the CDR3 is TGTGCCAGCCAACGGGACAGGGACTCACCCCTCCACTTT. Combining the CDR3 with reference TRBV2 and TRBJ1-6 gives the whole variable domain EPEVTQTPSHQVTQMGQEVILRCVPISNHLYFYWYRQILGQKVEFLVSFYNNEISEKSEIFDDQFSVERPDGSNFTLKIRSTKLEDSAMYFCASQRDRDSPLHFGNGTRLTVT.

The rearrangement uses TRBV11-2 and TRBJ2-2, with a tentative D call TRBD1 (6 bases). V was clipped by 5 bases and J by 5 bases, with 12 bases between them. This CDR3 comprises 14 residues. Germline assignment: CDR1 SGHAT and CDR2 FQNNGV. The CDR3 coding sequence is TGTGCCAGCAGCCGACAGGAAGGAACCGGGGAGCTGTTTTTT. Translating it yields CASSRQEGTGELFF. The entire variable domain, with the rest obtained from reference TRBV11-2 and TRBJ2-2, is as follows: EAGVAQSPRYKIIEKRQSVAFWCNPISGHATLYWYQQILGQGPKLLIQFQNNGVVDDSQLPKDRFSAERLKGVDSTLKIQPAKLEDSAVYLCASSRQEGTGELFFGEGSRLTVL.

The CDR3 nucleotides are TGTGCCAGTAGTATACTCGACAATCAGCCCCAGCATTTT. Encoded protein: CASSILDNQPQHF. This chain links TRBV19 with TRBJ1-5; D gene ambiguous. Trimming removed 2 bases at V and 3 bases at J, with 5 bases between. Germline values: CDR1 LNHDA, CDR2 SQIVND (reference sequence). The CDR3 length is 13 residues.

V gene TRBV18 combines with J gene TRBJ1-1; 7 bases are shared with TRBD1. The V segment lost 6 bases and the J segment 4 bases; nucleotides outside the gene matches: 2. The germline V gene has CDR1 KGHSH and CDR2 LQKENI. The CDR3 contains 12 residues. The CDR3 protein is CASSWDSTEAFF. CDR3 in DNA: TGTGCCAGCTCCTGGGACAGCACTGAAGCTTTCTTT.

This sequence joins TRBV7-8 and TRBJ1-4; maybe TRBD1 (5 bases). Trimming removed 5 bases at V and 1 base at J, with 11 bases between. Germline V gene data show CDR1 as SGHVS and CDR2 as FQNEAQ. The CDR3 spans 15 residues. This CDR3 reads CASSAYRITNEKLFF. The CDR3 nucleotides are TGTGCCAGCAGCGCTTACAGGATAACTAATGAAAAACTGTTTTTT.

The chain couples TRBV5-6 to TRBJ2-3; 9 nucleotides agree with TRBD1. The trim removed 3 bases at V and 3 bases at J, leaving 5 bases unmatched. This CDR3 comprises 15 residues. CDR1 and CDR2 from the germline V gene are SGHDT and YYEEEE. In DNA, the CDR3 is TGTGCCAGCAGCTGGACAGGGGATATGACAGATACGCAGTATTTT. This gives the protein CASSWTGDMTDTQYF.

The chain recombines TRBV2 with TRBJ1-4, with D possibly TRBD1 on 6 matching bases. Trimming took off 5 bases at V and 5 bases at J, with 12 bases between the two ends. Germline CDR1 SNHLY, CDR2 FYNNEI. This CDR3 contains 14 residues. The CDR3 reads CASSSGVPNEKLFF. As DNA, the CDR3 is TGTGCCAGCAGTTCAGGGGTCCCCAATGAAAAACTGTTTTTT.

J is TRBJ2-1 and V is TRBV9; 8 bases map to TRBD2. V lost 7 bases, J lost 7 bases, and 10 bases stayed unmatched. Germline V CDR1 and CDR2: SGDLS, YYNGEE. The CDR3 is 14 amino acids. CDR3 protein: CASGPGTRDNEQFF. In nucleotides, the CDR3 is TGTGCCAGCGGTCCCGGGACTAGAGATAATGAGCAGTTCTTC.

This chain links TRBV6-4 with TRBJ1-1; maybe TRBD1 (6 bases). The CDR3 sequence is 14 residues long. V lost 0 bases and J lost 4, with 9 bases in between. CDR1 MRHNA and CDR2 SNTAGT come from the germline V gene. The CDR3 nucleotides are TGTGCCAGCAGTGACTCAAACAGGGCCACTGAAGCTTTCTTT. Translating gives CASSDSNRATEAFF.

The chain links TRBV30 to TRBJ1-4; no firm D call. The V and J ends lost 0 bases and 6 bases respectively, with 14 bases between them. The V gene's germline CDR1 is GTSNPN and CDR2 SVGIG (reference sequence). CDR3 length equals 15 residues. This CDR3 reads CAWSVGGPSDEKLFF. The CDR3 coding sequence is TGTGCCTGGAGTGTCGGCGGTCCTAGTGATGAAAAACTGTTTTTT.

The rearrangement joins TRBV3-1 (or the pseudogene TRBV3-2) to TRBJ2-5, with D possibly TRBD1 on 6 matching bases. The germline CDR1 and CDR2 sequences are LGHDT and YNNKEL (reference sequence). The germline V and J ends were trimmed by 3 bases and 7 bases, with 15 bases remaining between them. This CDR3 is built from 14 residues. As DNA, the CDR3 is TGTGCCAGCAGCCAGGGGGCGACCGTGGGGACCCAGTACTTC. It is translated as CASSQGATVGTQYF.

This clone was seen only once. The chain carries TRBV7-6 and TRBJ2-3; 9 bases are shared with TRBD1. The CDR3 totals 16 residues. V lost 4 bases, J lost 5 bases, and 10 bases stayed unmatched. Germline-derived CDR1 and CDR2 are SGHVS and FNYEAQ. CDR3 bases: TGTGCCAGCAGCTCCCCGTACCGGGACAGGGTAGATACGCAGTATTTT. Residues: CASSSPYRDRVDTQYF.

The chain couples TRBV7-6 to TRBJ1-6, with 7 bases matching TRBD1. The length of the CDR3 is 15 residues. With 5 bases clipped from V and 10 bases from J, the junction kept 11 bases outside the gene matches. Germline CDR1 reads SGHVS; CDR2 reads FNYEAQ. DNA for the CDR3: TGTGCCAGCAGCCCAAGTCGAGGGGGCTTGTCACCCCTCCACTTT. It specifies CASSPSRGGLSPLHF.

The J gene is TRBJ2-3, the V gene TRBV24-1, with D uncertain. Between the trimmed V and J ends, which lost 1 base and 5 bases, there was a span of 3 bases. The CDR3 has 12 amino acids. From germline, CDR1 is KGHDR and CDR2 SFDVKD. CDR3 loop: CATSDFGDTQYF. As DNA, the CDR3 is TGTGCCACCAGTGATTTTGGAGATACGCAGTATTTT.

DNA for the CDR3: TGCGCCAGCAGCTTGGCCAGCACTAGCGGGAGGGCCCAGTACTTC. Translating gives CASSLASTSGRAQYF. The chain joins TRBV5-1 to TRBJ2-7; 13 positions match TRBD2. The junction had 7 bases not matched to a gene; V was cut back by 0 bases and J by 10 bases. This CDR3 has 15 amino acids. Germline V CDR1 and CDR2: SGHRS, YFSETQ.

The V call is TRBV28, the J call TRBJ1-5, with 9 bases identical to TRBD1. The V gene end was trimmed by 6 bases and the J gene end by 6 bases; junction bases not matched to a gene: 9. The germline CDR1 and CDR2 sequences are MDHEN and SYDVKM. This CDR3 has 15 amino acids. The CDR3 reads CASSRPGTGIQPQHF. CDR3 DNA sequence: TGTGCCAGCAGCCGACCTGGGACAGGGATTCAGCCCCAGCATTTT.

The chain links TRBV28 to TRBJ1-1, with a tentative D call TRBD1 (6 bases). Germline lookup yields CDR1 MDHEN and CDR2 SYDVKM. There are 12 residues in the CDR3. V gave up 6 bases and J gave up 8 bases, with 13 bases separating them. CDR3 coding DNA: TGTGCCAGCAGCGAGGGGGGGGGCGAAGCTTTCTTT. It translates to CASSEGGGEAFF.

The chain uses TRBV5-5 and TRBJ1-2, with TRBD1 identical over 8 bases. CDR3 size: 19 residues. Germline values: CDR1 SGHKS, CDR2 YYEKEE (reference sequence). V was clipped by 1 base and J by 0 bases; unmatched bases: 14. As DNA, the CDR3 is TGTGCCAGCAGCTTGAAATCTCGGGACAGGTCGGACTCTAACTATGGCTACACCTTC. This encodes CASSLKSRDRSDSNYGYTF.

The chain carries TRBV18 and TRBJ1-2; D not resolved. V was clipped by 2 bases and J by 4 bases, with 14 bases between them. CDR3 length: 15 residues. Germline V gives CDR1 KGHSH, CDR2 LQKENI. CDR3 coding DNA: TGTGCCAGCTCACCAGATGTGAAAAACGGCTATGGCTACACCTTC. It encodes CASSPDVKNGYGYTF.

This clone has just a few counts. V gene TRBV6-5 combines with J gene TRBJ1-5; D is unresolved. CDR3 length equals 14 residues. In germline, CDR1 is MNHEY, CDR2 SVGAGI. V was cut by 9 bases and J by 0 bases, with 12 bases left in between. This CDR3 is CASRHLYSNQPQHF. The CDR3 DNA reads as TGTGCCAGTCGACACCTATATAGCAATCAGCCCCAGCATTTT.

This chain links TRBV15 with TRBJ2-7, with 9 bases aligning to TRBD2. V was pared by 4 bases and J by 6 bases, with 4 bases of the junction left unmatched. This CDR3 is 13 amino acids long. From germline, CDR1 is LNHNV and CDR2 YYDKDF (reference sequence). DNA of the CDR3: TGTGCCACCAGCACAGGACTAGCGCGCGAGCAGTACTTC. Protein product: CATSTGLAREQYF.

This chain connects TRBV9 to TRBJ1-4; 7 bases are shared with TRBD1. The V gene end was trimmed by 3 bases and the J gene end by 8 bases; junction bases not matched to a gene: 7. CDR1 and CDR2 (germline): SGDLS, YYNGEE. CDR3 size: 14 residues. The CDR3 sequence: CASSARTGPEKLFF. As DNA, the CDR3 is TGTGCCAGCAGCGCGAGGACAGGACCCGAAAAACTGTTTTTT.

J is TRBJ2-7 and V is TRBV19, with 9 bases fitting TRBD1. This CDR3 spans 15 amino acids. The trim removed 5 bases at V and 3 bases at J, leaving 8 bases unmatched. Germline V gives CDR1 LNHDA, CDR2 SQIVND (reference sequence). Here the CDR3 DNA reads TGTGCCAGTAGTTATACCGGGACAGGGTACTACGAGCAGTACTTC. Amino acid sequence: CASSYTGTGYYEQYF.

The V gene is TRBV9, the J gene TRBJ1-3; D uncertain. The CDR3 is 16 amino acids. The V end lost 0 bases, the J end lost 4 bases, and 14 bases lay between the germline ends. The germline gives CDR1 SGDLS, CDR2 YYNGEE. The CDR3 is CASSVAPALEGNTIYF. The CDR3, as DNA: TGTGCCAGCAGCGTAGCTCCGGCCCTGGAAGGAAACACCATATATTTT.

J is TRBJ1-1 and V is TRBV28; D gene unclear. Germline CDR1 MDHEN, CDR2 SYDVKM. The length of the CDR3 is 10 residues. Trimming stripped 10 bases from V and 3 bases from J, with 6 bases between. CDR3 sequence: CATRYTEAFF. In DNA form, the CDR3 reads TGTGCCACCCGTTACACTGAAGCTTTCTTT.

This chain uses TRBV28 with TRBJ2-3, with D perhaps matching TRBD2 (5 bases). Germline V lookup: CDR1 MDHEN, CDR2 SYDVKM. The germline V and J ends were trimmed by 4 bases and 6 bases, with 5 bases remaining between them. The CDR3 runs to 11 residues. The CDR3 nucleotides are TGTGCCAGCAGTTCGGGGGATACGCAGTATTTT. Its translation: CASSSGDTQYF.

The CDR3 spells CASSKPPGDYIYEQYF. The CDR3 DNA follows: TGTGCCAGCAGCAAACCCCCTGGGGACTACATCTACGAGCAGTACTTC. The chain joins TRBV6-2 or TRBV6-3 to TRBJ2-7, with 7 bases aligning to TRBD2. Trimming cost V 6 bases and J 3 bases; bases outside gene matches: 14. This CDR3 has 16 amino acids. Germline V CDR1 and CDR2: MNHEY, SVGEGT.

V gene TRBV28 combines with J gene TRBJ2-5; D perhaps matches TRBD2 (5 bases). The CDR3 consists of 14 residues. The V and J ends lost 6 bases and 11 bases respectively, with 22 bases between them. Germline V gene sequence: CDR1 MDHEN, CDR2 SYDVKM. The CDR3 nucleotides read TGTGCCAGCAGCTTCCGGGCCCCCGGACCGGGGCAGTACTTC. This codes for CASSFRAPGPGQYF.